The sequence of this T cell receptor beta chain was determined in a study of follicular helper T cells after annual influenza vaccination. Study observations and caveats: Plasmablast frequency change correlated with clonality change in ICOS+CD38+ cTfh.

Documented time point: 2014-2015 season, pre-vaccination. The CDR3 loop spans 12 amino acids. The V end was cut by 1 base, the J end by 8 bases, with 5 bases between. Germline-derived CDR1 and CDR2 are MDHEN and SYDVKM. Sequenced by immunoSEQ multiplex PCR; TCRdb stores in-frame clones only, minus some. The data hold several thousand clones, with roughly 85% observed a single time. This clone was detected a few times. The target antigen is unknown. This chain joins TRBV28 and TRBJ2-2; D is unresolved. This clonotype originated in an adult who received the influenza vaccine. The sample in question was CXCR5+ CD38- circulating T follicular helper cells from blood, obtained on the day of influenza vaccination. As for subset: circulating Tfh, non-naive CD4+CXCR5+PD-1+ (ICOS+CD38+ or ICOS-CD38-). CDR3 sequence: CASSLLSGELFF. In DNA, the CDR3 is TGTGCCAGCAGTTTATTATCTGGGGAGCTGTTTTTT.